The present T cell receptor (beta chain) was sequenced within a study of cytomegalovirus exposure and HLA in healthy donors. V lost 3 bases, J lost 4 bases, and 4 bases stayed unmatched. The CDR3 length is 14 residues. Germline-derived CDR1 and CDR2 are SGHNT and YYREEE (reference sequence). Use of 60 Vbeta and 13 Jbeta primers characterized the PCR. Sequencing was performed with immunoSEQ multiplex PCR; in TCRdb, only in-frame clones are kept and a portion is missing. This table has more than 45,000 clones, around 68% appearing once. The clonotype originates from a man aged 25 to 40 in good health and CMV-seronegative. Sequencing input: PBMCs. This chain connects TRBV5-4 to TRBJ2-7, with 10 bases matching TRBD1. The CDR3, as DNA: TGTGCCAGCAGCTCGGGACAGGGGTTGTACGAGCAGTACTTC. As protein: CASSSGQGLYEQYF.